This note documents a single T cell receptor (beta chain) sequence. Germline V gives CDR1 SGHTA, CDR2 FQGNSA. The germline V and J ends were trimmed by 2 bases and 5 bases, with 16 bases remaining between them. The CDR3 spans 15 residues. Researchers ran the PCR with 60 Vbeta and 13 Jbeta primers. Here immunoSEQ multiplex PCR was the method, and the copy in TCRdb shows in-frame clones only, minus some. The table records some 130,000 clones, around 63% of them present only once. The data were obtained in a study of cytomegalovirus exposure and HLA in healthy donors. Sequencing input: PBMCs. The sequence was obtained from a human donor in good health. This chain connects TRBV7-2 to TRBJ2-7; no definite D call. The CDR3 DNA follows: TGTGCCAGCAGCTTAACCACGTCCAGCCGGGACGAGCAGTACTTC. The encoded protein is CASSLTTSSRDEQYF.